This TCR beta chain was recovered during a study of blood T cell repertoires in COVID-19. The CDR3 covers 15 residues. V shed 0 bases and J shed 6 bases, with 14 bases lying between them. Germline V gene lookup returns CDR1 MNHNS and CDR2 SASEGT. Only in-frame clones appear in the TCRdb table, and some are missing; sequencing was by immunoSEQ multiplex PCR. The table lists roughly 130,000 clones, around 85% of them singletons. The sample was peripheral blood. The chain recombines TRBV6-1 with TRBJ1-1, with D possibly matching TRBD1 (5 bases). This TCR was sampled from a woman in her forties or fifties with acute or convalescent COVID-19. This chain's CDR3 is CASSEAFQGKSEAFF. CDR3 in DNA: TGTGCCAGCAGTGAAGCGTTTCAGGGTAAGTCTGAAGCTTTCTTT.